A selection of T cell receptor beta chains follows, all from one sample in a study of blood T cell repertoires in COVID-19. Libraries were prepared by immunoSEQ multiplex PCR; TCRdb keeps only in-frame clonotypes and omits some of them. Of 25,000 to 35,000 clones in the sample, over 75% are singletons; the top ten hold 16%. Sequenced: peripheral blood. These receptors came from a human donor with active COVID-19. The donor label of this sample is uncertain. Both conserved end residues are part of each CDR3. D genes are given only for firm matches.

cdr3_aa: CASSPSGSVAYEQYF; cdr3_nt: TGTGCCAGCAGCCCCAGCGGGAGTGTCGCCTACGAGCAGTACTTC; d_call: TRBD2; j_call: TRBJ2-7; v_call: TRBV6-2/TRBV6-3
cdr3_aa: CASSLEGQGGRTGELFF; cdr3_nt: TGCGCCAGCAGCTTGGAAGGGCAGGGGGGCCGTACCGGGGAGCTGTTTTTT; d_call: .; j_call: TRBJ2-2; v_call: TRBV5-1
cdr3_aa: CAWHAGWYTGELFF; cdr3_nt: TGTGCCTGGCATGCGGGCTGGTACACCGGGGAGCTGTTTTTT; d_call: .; j_call: TRBJ2-2; v_call: TRBV30
cdr3_aa: CASSAPGFTDTQYF; cdr3_nt: TGTGCCAGCAGTGCGCCGGGTTTCACAGATACGCAGTATTTT; d_call: .; j_call: TRBJ2-3; v_call: TRBV9
cdr3_aa: CASSPGSVHYEQYF; cdr3_nt: TGTGCCAGCAGCCCCGGGAGCGTCCACTACGAGCAGTACTTC; d_call: .; j_call: TRBJ2-7; v_call: TRBV4-2
cdr3_aa: CASSLVSGPNEQFF; cdr3_nt: TGTGCCAGCAGCTTAGTTTCAGGGCCCAATGAGCAGTTCTTC; d_call: .; j_call: TRBJ2-1; v_call: TRBV7-9
cdr3_aa: CASSVAGGGYEQYF; cdr3_nt: TGTGCCAGCAGCGTTGCGGGGGGAGGCTACGAGCAGTACTTC; d_call: TRBD2; j_call: TRBJ2-7; v_call: TRBV7-2
cdr3_aa: CATSRLWAGGQETQYF; cdr3_nt: TGTGCCACCAGCAGACTATGGGCGGGGGGACAAGAGACCCAGTACTTC; d_call: TRBD2; j_call: TRBJ2-5; v_call: TRBV15
cdr3_aa: CSVETGANEKLFF; cdr3_nt: TGCAGCGTAGAGACAGGAGCTAATGAAAAACTGTTTTTT; d_call: .; j_call: TRBJ1-4; v_call: TRBV29-1
cdr3_aa: CASSPMDRGRACHKVGELFF; cdr3_nt: TGTGCCAGCAGCCCTATGGACAGGGGCCGGGCGTGTCACAAGGTAGGGGAGCTGTTTTTT; d_call: TRBD1; j_call: TRBJ2-2; v_call: TRBV5-5